The 20 T cell receptor beta chains reported below all come from one sample, sequenced in a study of blood T cell repertoires in COVID-19. Assay used: immunoSEQ multiplex PCR; TCRdb lists only in-frame clones, some missing. The sample has about 190,000 clones, less than 90% seen once. Sequencing was performed on peripheral blood. The receptors stem from a man aged 65-85 years with active or convalescent COVID-19.

Points on this clone: The same CDR3 can be traced to other DNA sequences in this sample. The chain is built from TRBV19 and TRBJ1-2; TRBD1 might be the D (6 bases). Trimming removed 3 bases at V and 0 bases at J, with 8 bases between. The CDR3 extends over 14 amino acids. Germline V gene lookup returns CDR1 LNHDA and CDR2 SQIVND (reference sequence). The CDR3 DNA sequence: TGTGCCAGTAGTATGGGGGCCCCTAACTATGGCTACACCTTC. Translated: CASSMGAPNYGYTF.

The rearrangement links TRBV3-1 (or the pseudogene TRBV3-2) to TRBJ1-1; the match to TRBD1 covers 7 bases. The ends lost 2 bases at V and 9 bases at J; junction bases unmatched: 6. CDR1 LGHDT and CDR2 YNNKEL come from the germline V gene (reference sequence). CDR3 length: 13 residues. The CDR3 protein is CASSQRRDSQAFF. The CDR3 DNA sequence: TGTGCCAGCAGCCAAAGAAGGGACAGCCAAGCTTTCTTT.

This rearrangement joins TRBV6-5 to TRBJ2-2; possibly TRBD1 for D (6 bases). The CDR3 covers 13 residues. CDR1 and CDR2 (germline): MNHEY, SVGAGI. Trimming took off 7 bases at V and 2 bases at J, with 8 bases between the two ends. This CDR3 reads CASTGHNTGELFF. CDR3 coding DNA: TGTGCCAGCACGGGACACAACACCGGGGAGCTGTTTTTT.

The genes are TRBV11-2 and TRBJ1-1; TRBD1 matches 8 bases. After removal of 6 bases from V and 0 bases from J, the junction contained 9 bases not matched to a gene. This CDR3 has 16 residues. Germline lookup yields CDR1 SGHAT and CDR2 FQNNGV. The CDR3 nucleotides are TGTGCCAGCAGTTTCGGACAGGGCCTCATGAACACTGAAGCTTTCTTT. Protein: CASSFGQGLMNTEAFF.

The CDR3 nucleotides read TGTGCCAGCAGCCCCAGACAGGGAGGATTCGCGGATAACCAAGAGACCCAGTACTTC. It codes for CASSPRQGGFADNQETQYF. V is TRBV7-2 and J is TRBJ2-5; tentative D call: TRBD1 (7 bases). The CDR3 has 19 residues. Germline V CDR1 and CDR2: SGHTA, FQGNSA. Trimming took 5 bases from V and 0 from J, leaving 25 bases between them.

The J gene is TRBJ1-5, the V gene TRBV6-6, with 10 nucleotides matching TRBD1. Per the germline V gene, CDR1 is MNHNY and CDR2 is SVGAGI (reference sequence). This CDR3 is built from 18 residues. After removal of 5 bases from V and 0 bases from J, the junction contained 10 bases not matched to a gene. CDR3 protein: CASSPQGQGLGSNQPQHF. CDR3 coding DNA: TGTGCCAGCAGTCCACAGGGACAGGGGCTCGGTAGCAATCAGCCCCAGCATTTT.

V and J are TRBV28 and TRBJ2-5; 8 bases map to TRBD2. The CDR3 consists of 18 residues. The ends lost 5 bases at V and 0 bases at J; junction bases unmatched: 14. Germline CDR1 reads MDHEN; CDR2 reads SYDVKM. Here the CDR3 DNA reads TGTGCCAGCAGTACACTAGCGGAGAAAGGAAAGTACCAAGAGACCCAGTACTTC. Residues: CASSTLAEKGKYQETQYF.

V usage is TRBV29-1 and J usage is TRBJ1-2, with 12 bases identical to TRBD1. The junction had 7 bases not matched to a gene; V was cut back by 3 bases and J by 8 bases. The CDR3 is made up of 14 amino acids. Germline assignment: CDR1 SQVTM and CDR2 ANQGSEA. In nucleotides, the CDR3 is TGCAGCGTTGACGGGGGGACAGGGGGCGGCGGCTACACCTTC. It yields the protein CSVDGGTGGGGYTF.

This chain uses TRBV29-1 with TRBJ2-1, with 12 bases that match TRBD1. Germline loops: CDR1 SQVTM, CDR2 ANQGSEA. The CDR3 is made up of 13 amino acids. This CDR3 reads CTAGTGGLNEQFF. In DNA, the CDR3 is TGCACCGCCGGGACAGGGGGCTTAAATGAGCAGTTCTTC.

This clone was detected only a few times. The chain employs TRBV7-6 and TRBJ2-1, with D perhaps matching TRBD1 (7 bases). This CDR3 is 19 amino acids long. CDR1 is SGHVS, CDR2 FNYEAQ, per germline. V lost 4 bases to trimming and J lost 0 bases, with 22 bases between them. The CDR3: CASSSRGQSIMGSYNEQFF. CDR3 nucleotides: TGTGCCAGCAGCTCGCGGGGACAGAGTATCATGGGCTCCTACAATGAGCAGTTCTTC.

Written as DNA, the CDR3 is TGCGCCAGCAGCTTAGGGGGTGAAGGTGAGACCCAGTACTTC. Its protein is CASSLGGEGETQYF. The rearrangement joins TRBV5-1 to TRBJ2-5; TRBD1 might be the D (6 bases). Germline-derived CDR1 and CDR2 are SGHRS and YFSETQ. V was clipped by 2 bases and J by 5 bases, with 13 bases between them. The CDR3 totals 14 residues.

The chain couples TRBV5-1 to TRBJ1-4; D might be TRBD1 (5 bases). Between the trimmed V and J ends, which lost 7 bases and 4 bases, there was a span of 11 bases. CDR1 is SGHRS and CDR2 is YFSETQ in the germline V gene. The CDR3 is 13 amino acids. The CDR3 coding sequence is TGCGCCAGCTCAAGGGGAAATAATGAAAAACTGTTTTTT. It codes for CASSRGNNEKLFF.

V usage is TRBV27 and J usage is TRBJ2-7; 7 nucleotides agree with TRBD1. Germline V gene data show CDR1 as MNHEY and CDR2 as SMNVEV (reference sequence). The V gene end was trimmed by 6 bases and the J gene end by 8 bases; junction bases not matched to a gene: 7. CDR3 length: 12 residues. Written as DNA, the CDR3 is TGTGCCAGCAGCCGGGACAGTCTACAGCAGTACTTC. This gives the protein CASSRDSLQQYF.

J is TRBJ2-1 and V is TRBV6-1; TRBD2 agrees at 10 bases. Germline loops: CDR1 MNHNS, CDR2 SASEGT. V shed 2 bases, J shed 3 bases, and the junction held 1 base outside the gene matches. This CDR3 contains 15 residues. CDR3: CASSELAGDYNEQFF. The CDR3 DNA reads TGTGCCAGCAGTGAACTAGCGGGAGACTACAATGAGCAGTTCTTC.

This rearrangement joins TRBV24-1 to TRBJ2-5; TRBD2 is a possible D gene (6 bases). Trimming removed 3 bases from V and 5 bases from J, with 12 bases in between. The CDR3 is 14 residues long. The germline V gene has CDR1 KGHDR and CDR2 SFDVKD. CDR3 DNA sequence: TGTGCCACCAGTGATAGGAGGGTTGGGGAGACCCAGTACTTC. This sequence encodes CATSDRRVGETQYF.

The rearrangement links TRBV6-2 or TRBV6-3 to TRBJ2-7; TRBD2 matches at 7 bases. The CDR3 is 12 amino acids. Germline V gene data show CDR1 as MNHEY and CDR2 as SVGEGT. V shed 4 bases and J 7 bases; nucleotides not matched to a gene: 4. CDR3 sequence (DNA): TGTGCCAGCAGTTTTACAGCGGGGGAGCAGTACTTC. Translating it yields CASSFTAGEQYF.

The chain joins TRBV6-2 or TRBV6-3 to TRBJ1-5; D gene unclear. V dropped 4 bases and J dropped 2 bases, with 9 bases sitting between them. The germline CDR1 and CDR2 sequences are MNHEY and SVGEGT. This CDR3 has 14 amino acids. CDR3 residues: CASSSGGGNQPQHF. The CDR3 nucleotides read TGTGCCAGCAGTTCCGGCGGGGGCAATCAGCCCCAGCATTTT.

The chain has TRBV7-9 and TRBJ2-3, with 8 bases fitting TRBD2. Germline-derived CDR1 and CDR2 are SEHNR and FQNEAQ (reference sequence). The CDR3 runs 16 residues. J was trimmed by 2 bases and V by 1 base; bases with no gene match: 5. The CDR3: CASSLVAGGYTDTQYF. CDR3 DNA sequence: TGTGCCAGCAGCTTAGTCGCGGGGGGATACACAGATACGCAGTATTTT.

The rearrangement uses TRBV5-6 and TRBJ2-1, with 10 bases that match TRBD2. The V segment lost 3 bases and the J segment 2 bases; nucleotides outside the gene matches: 8. The germline gives CDR1 SGHDT, CDR2 YYEEEE. The CDR3 loop spans 17 amino acids. CDR3 sequence: CASSSSSSGGAYNEQFF. CDR3 nucleotide sequence: TGTGCCAGCAGCTCCAGCTCCAGCGGGGGGGCCTACAATGAGCAGTTCTTC.

The chain links TRBV30 to TRBJ1-2; D is unresolved. V was trimmed by 4 bases and J by 1 base, leaving 13 bases between them. The CDR3 has 14 residues. Germline loops: CDR1 GTSNPN, CDR2 SVGIG (reference sequence). CDR3: CAWTSGRHNYGYTF. The CDR3, as DNA: TGTGCCTGGACCTCAGGCCGGCATAACTATGGCTACACCTTC.